This T cell receptor (beta chain) was obtained from a study of blood T cell repertoires in COVID-19. Turning to the study itself: Specimens from acute and convalescent COVID-19 originated in the United States, Italy and Spain.

Profiling relied on immunoSEQ multiplex PCR, and the TCRdb table lists in-frame clones only, not all of them. Of over 200,000 clones listed, around 85% were seen once; the top ten hold around 4.7%. V was clipped by 3 bases and J by 5 bases; unmatched bases: 9. The CDR3 is made up of 16 amino acids. CDR1 is KGHSH and CDR2 is LQKENI in the germline V gene. V gene TRBV18 combines with J gene TRBJ2-4; 8 nucleotides agree with TRBD2. This receptor was taken from a human donor in a cohort sampled during active COVID-19. Sequenced material: peripheral blood. DNA of the CDR3: TGTGCCAGCTCACCGGGTCAGCGGGAGTGGGAAAACATTCAGTACTTC. It is translated as CASSPGQREWENIQYF.